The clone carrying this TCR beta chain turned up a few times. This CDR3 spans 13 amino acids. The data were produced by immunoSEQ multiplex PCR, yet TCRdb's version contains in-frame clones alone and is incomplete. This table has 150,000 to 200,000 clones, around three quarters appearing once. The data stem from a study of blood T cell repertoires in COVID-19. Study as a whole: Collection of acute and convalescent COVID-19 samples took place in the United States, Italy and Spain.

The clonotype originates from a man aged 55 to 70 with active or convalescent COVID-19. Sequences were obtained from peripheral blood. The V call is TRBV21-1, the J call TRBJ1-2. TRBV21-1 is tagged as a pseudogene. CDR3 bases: TGTGCCAGCAGCAAAGCGCGCGGGGCAGGCTACACCTTC. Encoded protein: CASSKARGAGYTF.